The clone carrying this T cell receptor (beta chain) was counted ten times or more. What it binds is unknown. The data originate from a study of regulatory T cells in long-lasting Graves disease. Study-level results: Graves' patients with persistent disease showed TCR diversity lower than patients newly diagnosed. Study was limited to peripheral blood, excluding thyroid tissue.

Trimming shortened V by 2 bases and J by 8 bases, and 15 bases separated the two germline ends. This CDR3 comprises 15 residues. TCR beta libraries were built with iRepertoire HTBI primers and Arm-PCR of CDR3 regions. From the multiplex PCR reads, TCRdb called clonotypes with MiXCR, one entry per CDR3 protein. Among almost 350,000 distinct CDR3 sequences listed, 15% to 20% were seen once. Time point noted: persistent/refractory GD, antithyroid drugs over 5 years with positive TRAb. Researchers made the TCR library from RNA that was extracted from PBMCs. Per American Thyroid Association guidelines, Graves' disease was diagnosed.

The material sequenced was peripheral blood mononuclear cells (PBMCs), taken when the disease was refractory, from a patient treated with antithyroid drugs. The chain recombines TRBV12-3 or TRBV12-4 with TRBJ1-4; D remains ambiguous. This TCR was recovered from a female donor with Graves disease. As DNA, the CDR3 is TGTGCCAGCAGTTTATCCGGGGAGTTTCGGGAAAAACTGTTTTTT. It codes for CASSLSGEFREKLFF.